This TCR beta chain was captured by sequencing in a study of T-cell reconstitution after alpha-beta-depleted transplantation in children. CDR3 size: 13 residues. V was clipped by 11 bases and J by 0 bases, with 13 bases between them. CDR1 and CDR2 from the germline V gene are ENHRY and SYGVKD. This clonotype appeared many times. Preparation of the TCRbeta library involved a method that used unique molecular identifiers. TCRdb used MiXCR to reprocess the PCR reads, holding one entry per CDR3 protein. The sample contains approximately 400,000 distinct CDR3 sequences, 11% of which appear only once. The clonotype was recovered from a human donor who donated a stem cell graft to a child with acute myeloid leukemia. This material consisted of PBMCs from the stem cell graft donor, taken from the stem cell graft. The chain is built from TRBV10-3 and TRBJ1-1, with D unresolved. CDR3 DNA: TGTGCCGCCGAAGGACGGTTGAACACTGAAGCTTTCTTT. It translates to CAAEGRLNTEAFF.